This T cell receptor (beta chain) was obtained from a study of blood T cell repertoires in COVID-19. Study information: Sample material is recorded as cDNA or gDNA derived from T cells, B-cell-depleted T cells, or PBMCs.

In this sample, this clone turned up once. This table comes from immunoSEQ multiplex PCR, and its TCRdb copy is limited to in-frame clones, with some not included. In the table there are around 330,000 clones, less than 85% of which are singletons. In assigning cohorts, the study relied on participant-reported clinical history. This TCR came from a woman in her 30s who had been exposed to COVID-19. The sequencing input was PBMCs or T cells enriched from blood (not recorded which).

This CDR3 reads CATQGQGRLGSYNEQFF. The CDR3 nucleotides read TGTGCCACCCAAGGACAGGGAAGGCTAGGGTCCTACAATGAGCAGTTCTTC. This chain joins TRBV24-1 and TRBJ2-1, with 8 bases that match TRBD1. Germline V gene sequence: CDR1 KGHDR, CDR2 SFDVKD. The ends lost 9 bases at V and 1 base at J; junction bases unmatched: 13. This CDR3 has 17 amino acids.